The T cell receptor (beta chain) under discussion was sequenced for a study of T cell responses to AZD1222 COVID-19 vaccine (dated by TCRdb to the early 2020s). Regarding the research as a whole: AZD1222 recipients whose second dose came at about 4 weeks and those whose second dose came at about 12 weeks were combined into one group, since spike-specific TCR depth and breadth did not differ between the two schedules. A total of approximately 240 trial participants underwent TCR sequencing, of whom about 210 had received two doses of AZD1222 and about 26 had received two doses of the MenACWY control vaccine. Trial participants were enrolled by age into subgroups of 18-55, 56-69 and 70-plus years, and roughly 150, 30 and 60 TCR-sequenced participants, respectively, were included in these subgroups. The research as a whole found: The 56-69-year group was small, and its depth increase did not reach significance, likely because of low power. Participants were mostly white British, with more females than males. The authors suggested clonal diversity may have been underestimated. After two AZD1222 doses, spike-specific TCR breadth and depth were significantly higher than at day 0 and than in MenACWY recipients. Conclusions about previously exposed vaccinees were limited because only six AZD1222 recipients were SARS-CoV-2 seropositive at baseline. CD4 TCRs associated with the vaccine covered the entire spike protein, and the dominant responses were in regions 160-218 and 743-854. Because no samples from the day 14 peak response were available, repertoires could be characterized only after the peak T cell response. Epitopes outside the regions mutated in the B.1.351 and B.1.1.7 variants were reportedly recognized by nearly half of the unique spike-specific TCRs.

The CDR3 regions of human TCRbeta chains were analyzed by immunosequencing. Per the source publication's procedure: Repertoire TCRs were checked for matches against a reference library of SARS-CoV-2-specific TCRs that had been generated using the MIRA antigen-specificity platform. Breadth was defined as the fraction of unique TCRs that were SARS-CoV-2-associated. Depth was defined as the fraction of total T cells that were SARS-CoV-2-associated. Using the MIRA data, each spike-specific TCR was mapped to the spike region that the TCR reacts to and placed in a CD4 or CD8 class. Log10-transformed breadth and depth values were compared by one-way ANOVA with Sidak's multiple comparisons tests. Imported from immuneACCESS, the table was reduced by TCRdb to in-frame sequences with V and J called. These copies leave out some clones; in studies compared against another copy, an unresolved V gene accounts for under half, and the cause of the remainder is not known. V, J and clone size reflect that table, while D and trimming were determined from the DNA. The sample records 84,000 or so clones, 80% to 90% of which are singletons. The top ten hold about 7.5% of the sample.

Taken from the germline V gene (reference sequence), the CDR1 and CDR2 loops are SGHAT and FQDESV. The CDR3 contains 14 residues, cysteine and phenylalanine counted. Only the CDR3 portion is preserved as DNA: 42 bases, with reading frame beginning at the first base. V is shortened by 8 bases, J by 1 base, and the region joining them spans 13 bases. Worth noting for this clone: What this receptor recognizes is not known. No clone much larger than this one lies a single base away; base qualities are absent.

This specimen's time point label, interpreted: baseline before first vaccination. Vaccinee samples were obtained from the UK trials COV001 and COV002, which included a single-blind randomized controlled phase 2/3 trial of AZD1222 (ChAdOx1 nCoV-19) in healthy adults. For TCRbeta chain sequencing, PBMC samples from trial participants were taken at day 0 and at day 28 after the second dose. Here the chain combines TRBV11-1 and TRBJ2-3; the D gene assignment is ambiguous. The material was peripheral blood, obtained on day 0 of AZD1222 vaccination. The sequence came from an adult in good health. The CDR3 region has the sequence CASRLAIRTDTQYF. The nucleotide sequence is TGTGCCAGCCGCCTGGCGATCCGCACAGATACGCAGTATTTT.